This record concerns one T cell receptor beta chain sequence. Its antigen is undetermined. V lost 2 bases and J lost 2, with 7 bases in between. In germline, CDR1 is SQVTM, CDR2 ANQGSEA. This CDR3 is 13 amino acids long. TCRdb reanalysed the reads using MiXCR and keeps one entry per CDR3 protein. The sample holds fewer than 850,000 distinct CDR3 sequences, about 27% seen once. This record comes from a study of T cell repertoires in cytomegalovirus infection. Study-level findings and limits: Predominance within the ex vivo response was attributable to HLA-C-restricted CMV-specific TCR beta clonotypes.

The sample was cultured CD8+ T cells from PBMCs, taken from culture after CMV antigen stimulation. This chain uses TRBV29-1 with TRBJ2-1; weak D call: TRBD1 (5 bases). This TCR derives from a human donor in good health (CMV status not recorded). Some clones in this sample may be carry-over from other donors' samples. The CDR3 bases are TGCAGCGTTGAACAGGGTACCTACAATGAGCAGTTCTTC. Translated: CSVEQGTYNEQFF.